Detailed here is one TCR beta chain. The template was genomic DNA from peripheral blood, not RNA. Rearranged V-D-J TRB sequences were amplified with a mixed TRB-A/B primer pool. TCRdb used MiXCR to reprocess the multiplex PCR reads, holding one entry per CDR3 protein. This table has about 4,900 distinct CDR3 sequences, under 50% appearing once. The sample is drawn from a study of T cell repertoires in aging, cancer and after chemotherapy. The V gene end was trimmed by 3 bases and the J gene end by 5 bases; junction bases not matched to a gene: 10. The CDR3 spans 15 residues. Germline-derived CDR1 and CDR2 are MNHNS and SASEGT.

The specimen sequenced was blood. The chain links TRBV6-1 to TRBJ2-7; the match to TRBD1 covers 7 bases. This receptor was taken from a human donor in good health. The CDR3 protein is CASSELKLTGNEQYF. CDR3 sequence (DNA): TGTGCCAGCAGTGAGCTCAAACTGACAGGGAACGAGCAGTACTTC.